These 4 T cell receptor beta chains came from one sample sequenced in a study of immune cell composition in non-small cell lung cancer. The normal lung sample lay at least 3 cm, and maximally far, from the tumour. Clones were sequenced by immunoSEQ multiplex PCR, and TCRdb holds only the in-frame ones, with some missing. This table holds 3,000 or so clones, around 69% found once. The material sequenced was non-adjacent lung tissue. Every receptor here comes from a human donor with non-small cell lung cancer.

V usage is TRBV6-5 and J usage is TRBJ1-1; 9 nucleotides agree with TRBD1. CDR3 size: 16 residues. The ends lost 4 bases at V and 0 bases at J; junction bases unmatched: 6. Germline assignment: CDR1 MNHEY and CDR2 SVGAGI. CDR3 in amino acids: CASSLPGTGMNTEAFF. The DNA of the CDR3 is TGTGCCAGCAGTTTGCCCGGGACAGGGATGAACACTGAAGCTTTCTTT.

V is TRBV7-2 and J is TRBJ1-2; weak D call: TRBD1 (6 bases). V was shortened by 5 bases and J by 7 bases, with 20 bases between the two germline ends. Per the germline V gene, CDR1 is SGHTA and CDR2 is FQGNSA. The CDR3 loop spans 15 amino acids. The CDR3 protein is CASSPGTNLGGGYTF. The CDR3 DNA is TGTGCCAGCAGCCCTGGGACAAACTTAGGTGGTGGCTACACCTTC.

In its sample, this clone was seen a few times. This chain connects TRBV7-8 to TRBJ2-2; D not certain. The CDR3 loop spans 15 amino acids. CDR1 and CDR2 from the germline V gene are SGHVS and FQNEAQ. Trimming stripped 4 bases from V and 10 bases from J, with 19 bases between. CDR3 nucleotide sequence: TGTGCCAGCAGCTCGAGACAACCGGATTCGCCGGAGCTGTTTTTT. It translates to CASSSRQPDSPELFF.

DNA of the CDR3: TGTGCCACCAGCAGCTCGGACACCTCGTCTGGAAACACCATATATTTT. This sequence encodes CATSSSDTSSGNTIYF. The rearrangement joins TRBV15 to TRBJ1-3, with a possible D match to TRBD1 (5 bases). Germline V gives CDR1 LNHNV, CDR2 YYDKDF (reference sequence). V lost 3 bases and J lost 1, with 13 bases in between. There are 16 residues in the CDR3.